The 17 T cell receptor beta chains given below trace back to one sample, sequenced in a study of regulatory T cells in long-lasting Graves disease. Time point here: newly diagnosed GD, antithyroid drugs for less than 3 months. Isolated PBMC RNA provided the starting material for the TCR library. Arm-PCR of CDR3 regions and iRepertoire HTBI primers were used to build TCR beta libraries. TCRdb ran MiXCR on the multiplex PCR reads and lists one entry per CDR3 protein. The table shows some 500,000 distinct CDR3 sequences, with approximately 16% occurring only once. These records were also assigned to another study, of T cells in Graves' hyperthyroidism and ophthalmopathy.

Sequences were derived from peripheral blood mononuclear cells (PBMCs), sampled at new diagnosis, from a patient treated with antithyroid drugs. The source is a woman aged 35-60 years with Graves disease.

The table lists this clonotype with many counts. As DNA, the CDR3 is TGTGCCAGCAGTGAAGAGGCGGATAATGAGCAGTTCTTC. This sequence encodes CASSEEADNEQFF. The chain has TRBV2 and TRBJ2-1; D is uncertain. With 1 base removed from V and 7 bases from J, the gap between germline ends came to 8 bases. The CDR3 extends over 13 amino acids. The germline V gene has CDR1 SNHLY and CDR2 FYNNEI.

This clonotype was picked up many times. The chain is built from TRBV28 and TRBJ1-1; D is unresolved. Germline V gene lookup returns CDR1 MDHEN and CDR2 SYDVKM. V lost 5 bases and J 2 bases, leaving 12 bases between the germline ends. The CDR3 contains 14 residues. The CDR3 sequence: CASSTTQLNTEAFF. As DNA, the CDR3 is TGTGCCAGCAGTACTACACAACTAAACACTGAAGCTTTCTTT.

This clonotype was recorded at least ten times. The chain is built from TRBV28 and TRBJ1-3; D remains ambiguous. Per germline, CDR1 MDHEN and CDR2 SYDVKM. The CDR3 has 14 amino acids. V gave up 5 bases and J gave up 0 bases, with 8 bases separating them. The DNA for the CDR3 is TGTGCCAGCAGTCAACAGTACTCTGGAAACACCATATATTTT. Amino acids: CASSQQYSGNTIYF.

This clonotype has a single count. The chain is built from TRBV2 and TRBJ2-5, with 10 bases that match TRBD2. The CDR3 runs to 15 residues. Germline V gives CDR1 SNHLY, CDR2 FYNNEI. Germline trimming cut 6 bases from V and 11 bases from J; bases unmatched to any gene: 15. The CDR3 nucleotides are TGTGCCAGCAGCTTCGAGCGGGGGGGCTGGAATGAGCAGTACTTC. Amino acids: CASSFERGGWNEQYF.

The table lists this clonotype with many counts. CDR3 DNA sequence: TGTGCCAGCAGGGGAGGGGCTCAGCCCCAGCATTTT. It specifies CASRGGAQPQHF. J is TRBJ1-5 and V is TRBV2; a weak D match, TRBD1 (5 bases). The CDR3 totals 12 residues. Germline V lookup: CDR1 SNHLY, CDR2 FYNNEI. Trimming left V 6 bases short and J 6 bases short, with 9 bases between.

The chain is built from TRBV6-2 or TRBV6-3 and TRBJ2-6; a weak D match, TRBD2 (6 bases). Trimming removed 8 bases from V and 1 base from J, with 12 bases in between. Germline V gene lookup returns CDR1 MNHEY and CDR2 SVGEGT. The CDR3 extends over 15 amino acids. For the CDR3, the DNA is TGTGCCAGCGCCTCGGGAGCATCTGGGGCCAACGTCCTGACTTTC. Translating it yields CASASGASGANVLTF.

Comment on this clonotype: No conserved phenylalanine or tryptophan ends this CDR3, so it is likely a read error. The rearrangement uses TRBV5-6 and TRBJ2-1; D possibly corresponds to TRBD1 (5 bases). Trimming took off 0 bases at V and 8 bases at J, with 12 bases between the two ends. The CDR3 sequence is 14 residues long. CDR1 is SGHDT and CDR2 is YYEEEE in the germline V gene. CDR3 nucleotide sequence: TGTGCCAGCAGCTTGGGGGGCGCATTTTATGAGCAGTTCATC. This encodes CASSLGGAFYEQFI.

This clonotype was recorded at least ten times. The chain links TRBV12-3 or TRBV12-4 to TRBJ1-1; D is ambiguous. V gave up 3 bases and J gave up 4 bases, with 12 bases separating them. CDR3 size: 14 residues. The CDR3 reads CASSFRGWGTEAFF. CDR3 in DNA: TGTGCCAGCAGTTTTCGGGGTTGGGGCACTGAAGCTTTCTTT.

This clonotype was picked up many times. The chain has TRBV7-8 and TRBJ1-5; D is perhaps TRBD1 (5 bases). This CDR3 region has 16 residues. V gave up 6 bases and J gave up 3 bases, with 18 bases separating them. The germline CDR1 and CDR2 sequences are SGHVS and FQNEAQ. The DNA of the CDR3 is TGTGCCAGCAGTCCCAGAAGGGGAGTCGCCAATCAGCCCCAGCATTTT. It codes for CASSPRRGVANQPQHF.

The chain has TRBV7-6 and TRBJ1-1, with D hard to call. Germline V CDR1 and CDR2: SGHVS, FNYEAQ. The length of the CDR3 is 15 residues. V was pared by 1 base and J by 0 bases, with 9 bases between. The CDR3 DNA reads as TGTGCCAGCAGCTTAGGTCTGGGAATGAACACTGAAGCTTTCTTT. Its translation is CASSLGLGMNTEAFF.

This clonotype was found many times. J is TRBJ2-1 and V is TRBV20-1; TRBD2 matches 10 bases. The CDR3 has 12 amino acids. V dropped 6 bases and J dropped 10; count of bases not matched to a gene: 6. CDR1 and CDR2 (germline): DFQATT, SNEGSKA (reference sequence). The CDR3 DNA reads TGCAGTGCCCCAGCGGGGGGGACCGAGCAGTTCTTC. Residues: CSAPAGGTEQFF.

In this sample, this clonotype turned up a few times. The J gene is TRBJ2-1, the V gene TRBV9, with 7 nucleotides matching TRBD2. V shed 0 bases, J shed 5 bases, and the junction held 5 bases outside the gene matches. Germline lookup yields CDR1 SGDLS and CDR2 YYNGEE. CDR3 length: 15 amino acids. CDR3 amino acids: CASSVDGEGDNEQFF. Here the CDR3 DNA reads TGTGCCAGCAGCGTAGACGGGGAGGGCGACAATGAGCAGTTCTTC.

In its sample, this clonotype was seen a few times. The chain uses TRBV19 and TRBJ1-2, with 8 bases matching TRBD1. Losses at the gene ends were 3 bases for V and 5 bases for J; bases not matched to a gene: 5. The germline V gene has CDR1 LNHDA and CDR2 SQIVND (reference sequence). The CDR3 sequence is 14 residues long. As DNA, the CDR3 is TGTGCCAGTAGTATGGGACAGGAGCCGTATGGCTACACCTTC. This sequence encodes CASSMGQEPYGYTF.

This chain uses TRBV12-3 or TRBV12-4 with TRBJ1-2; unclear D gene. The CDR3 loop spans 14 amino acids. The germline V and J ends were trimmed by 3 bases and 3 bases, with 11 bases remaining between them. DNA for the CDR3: TGTGCCAGCAGTTTGGGCGACCGGGACTATGGCTACACCTTC. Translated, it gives CASSLGDRDYGYTF.

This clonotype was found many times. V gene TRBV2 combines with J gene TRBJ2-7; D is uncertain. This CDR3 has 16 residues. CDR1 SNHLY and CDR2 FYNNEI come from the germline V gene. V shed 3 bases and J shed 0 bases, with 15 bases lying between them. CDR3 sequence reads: CASSEGTGPSSYEQYF. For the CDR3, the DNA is TGTGCCAGCAGTGAGGGTACCGGGCCCAGCTCCTACGAGCAGTACTTC. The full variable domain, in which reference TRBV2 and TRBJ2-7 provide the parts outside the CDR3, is EPEVTQTPSHQVTQMGQEVILRCVPISNHLYFYWYRQILGQKVEFLVSFYNNEISEKSEIFDDQFSVERPDGSNFTLKIRSTKLEDSAMYFCASSEGTGPSSYEQYFGPGTRLTVT.

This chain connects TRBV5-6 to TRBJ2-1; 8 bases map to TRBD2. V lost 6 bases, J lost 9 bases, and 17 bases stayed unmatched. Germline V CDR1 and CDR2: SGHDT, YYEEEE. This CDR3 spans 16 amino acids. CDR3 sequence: CASIKNPGLESSEQFF. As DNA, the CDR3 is TGTGCCAGCATCAAAAACCCGGGACTAGAGAGTAGTGAGCAGTTCTTC.

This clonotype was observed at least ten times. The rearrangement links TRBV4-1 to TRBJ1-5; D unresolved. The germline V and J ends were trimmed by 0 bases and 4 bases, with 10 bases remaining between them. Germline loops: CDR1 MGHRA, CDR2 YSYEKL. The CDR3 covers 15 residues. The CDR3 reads CASSQEGGSNQPQHF. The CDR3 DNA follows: TGCGCCAGCAGCCAAGAAGGAGGGAGTAATCAGCCCCAGCATTTT.